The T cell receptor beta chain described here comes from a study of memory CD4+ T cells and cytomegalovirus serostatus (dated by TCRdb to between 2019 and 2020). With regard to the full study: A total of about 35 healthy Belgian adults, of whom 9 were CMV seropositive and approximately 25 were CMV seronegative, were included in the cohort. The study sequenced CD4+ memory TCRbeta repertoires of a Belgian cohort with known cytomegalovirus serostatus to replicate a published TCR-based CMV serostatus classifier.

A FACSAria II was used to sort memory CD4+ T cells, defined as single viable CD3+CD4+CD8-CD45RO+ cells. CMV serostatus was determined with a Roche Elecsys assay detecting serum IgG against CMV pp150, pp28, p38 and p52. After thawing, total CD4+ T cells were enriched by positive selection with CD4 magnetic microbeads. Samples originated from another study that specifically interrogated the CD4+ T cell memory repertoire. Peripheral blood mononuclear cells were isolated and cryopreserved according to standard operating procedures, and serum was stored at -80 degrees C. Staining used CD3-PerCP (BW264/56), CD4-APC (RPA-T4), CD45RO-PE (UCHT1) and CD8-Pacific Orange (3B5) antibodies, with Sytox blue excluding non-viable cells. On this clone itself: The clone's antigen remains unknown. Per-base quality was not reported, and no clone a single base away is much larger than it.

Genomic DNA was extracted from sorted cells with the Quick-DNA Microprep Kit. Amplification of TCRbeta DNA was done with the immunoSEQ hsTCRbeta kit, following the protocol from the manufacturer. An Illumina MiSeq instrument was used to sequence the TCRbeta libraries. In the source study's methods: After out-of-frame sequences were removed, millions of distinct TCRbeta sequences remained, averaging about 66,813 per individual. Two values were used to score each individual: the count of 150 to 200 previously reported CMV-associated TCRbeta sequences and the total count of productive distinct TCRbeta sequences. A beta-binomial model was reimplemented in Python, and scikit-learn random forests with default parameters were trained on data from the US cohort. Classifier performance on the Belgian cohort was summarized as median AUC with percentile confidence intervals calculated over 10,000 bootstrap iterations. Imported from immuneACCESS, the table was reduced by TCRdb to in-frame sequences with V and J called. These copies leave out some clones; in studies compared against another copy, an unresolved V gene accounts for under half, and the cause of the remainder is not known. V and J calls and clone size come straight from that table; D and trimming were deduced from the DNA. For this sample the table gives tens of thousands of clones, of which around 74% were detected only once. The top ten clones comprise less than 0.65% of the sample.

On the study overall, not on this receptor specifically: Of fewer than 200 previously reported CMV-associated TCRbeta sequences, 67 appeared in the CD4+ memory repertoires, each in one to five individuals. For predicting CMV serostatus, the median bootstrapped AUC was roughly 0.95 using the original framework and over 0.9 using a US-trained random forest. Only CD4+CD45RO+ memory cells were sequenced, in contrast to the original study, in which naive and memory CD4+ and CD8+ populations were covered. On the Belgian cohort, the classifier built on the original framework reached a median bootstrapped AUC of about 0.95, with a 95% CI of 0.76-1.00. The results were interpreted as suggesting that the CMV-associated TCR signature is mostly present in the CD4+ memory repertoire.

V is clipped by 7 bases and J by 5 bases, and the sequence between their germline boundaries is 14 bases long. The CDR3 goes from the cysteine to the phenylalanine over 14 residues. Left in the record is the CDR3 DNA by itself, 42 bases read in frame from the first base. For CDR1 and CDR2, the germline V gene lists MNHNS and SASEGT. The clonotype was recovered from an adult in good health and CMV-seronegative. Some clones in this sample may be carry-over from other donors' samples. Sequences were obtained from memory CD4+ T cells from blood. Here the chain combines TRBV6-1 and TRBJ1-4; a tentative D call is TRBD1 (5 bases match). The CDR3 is CASTEGAVNEKLFF. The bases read TGTGCCAGCACCGAAGGGGCGGTCAATGAAAAACTGTTTTTT.